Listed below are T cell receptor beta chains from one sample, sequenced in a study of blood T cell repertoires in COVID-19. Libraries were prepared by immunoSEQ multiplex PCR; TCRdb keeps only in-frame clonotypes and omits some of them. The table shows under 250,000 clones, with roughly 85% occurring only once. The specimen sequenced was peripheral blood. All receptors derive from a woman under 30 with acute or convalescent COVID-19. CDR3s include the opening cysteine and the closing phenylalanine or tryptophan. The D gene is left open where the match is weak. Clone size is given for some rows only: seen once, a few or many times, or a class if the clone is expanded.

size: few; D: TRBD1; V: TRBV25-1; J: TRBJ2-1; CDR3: CATGTGGEVSGKVNEQFF; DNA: TGTGCCACCGGGACAGGGGGCGAGGTTAGCGGGAAAGTAAATGAGCAGTTCTTC
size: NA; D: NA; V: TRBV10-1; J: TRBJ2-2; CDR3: CASSAWRGGELFF; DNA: TGCGCCAGCAGTGCTTGGAGGGGAGGGGAGCTGTTTTTT
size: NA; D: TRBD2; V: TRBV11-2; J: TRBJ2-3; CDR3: CASSSSGTSGRNTQYF; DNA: TGTGCCAGCAGCTCCTCGGGGACTAGCGGGAGAAATACGCAGTATTTT
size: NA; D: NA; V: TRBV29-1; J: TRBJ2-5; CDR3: CSFRNPSGETQYF; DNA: TGCAGCTTCCGTAACCCCTCCGGGGAGACCCAGTACTTC
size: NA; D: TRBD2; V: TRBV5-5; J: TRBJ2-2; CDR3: CASSLGTSGRLGTGELFF; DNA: TGTGCCAGCAGCTTGGGGACTAGCGGGAGGTTGGGCACCGGGGAGCTGTTTTTT
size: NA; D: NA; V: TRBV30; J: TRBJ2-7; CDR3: CAWSLGSYEQYF; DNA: TGTGCCTGGAGTCTAGGCTCCTACGAGCAGTACTTC
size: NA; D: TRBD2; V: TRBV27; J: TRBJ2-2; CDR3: CASRLRNRGYLRSGRANTGELFF; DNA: TGTGCCAGCCGACTTAGAAACAGGGGGTACCTTCGTAGCGGGAGGGCTAACACCGGGGAGCTGTTTTTT
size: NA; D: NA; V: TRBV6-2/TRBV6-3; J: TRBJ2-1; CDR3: CASSYESLSRSKRESYNEQFF; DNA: TGTGCCAGCAGTTACGAATCCTTGAGTCGGAGTAAGCGCGAGTCCTACAATGAGCAGTTCTTC
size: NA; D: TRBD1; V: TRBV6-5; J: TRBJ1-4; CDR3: CASRRGGRENEKLFF; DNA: TGTGCCAGCAGAAGAGGGGGCCGGGAAAATGAAAAACTGTTTTTT
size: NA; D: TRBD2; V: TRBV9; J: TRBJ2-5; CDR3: CASSTSSGRVGETQYF; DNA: TGTGCCAGCAGCACCAGTAGCGGGAGGGTGGGAGAGACCCAGTACTTC
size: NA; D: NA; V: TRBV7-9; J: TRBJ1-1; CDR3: CASSARAGNTEAFF; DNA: TGTGCCAGCAGCGCCCGAGCGGGGAACACTGAAGCTTTCTTT
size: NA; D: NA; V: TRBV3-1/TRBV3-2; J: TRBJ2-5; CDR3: CASSVPGRAQYF; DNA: TGTGCCAGCAGCGTACCCGGTCGGGCCCAGTACTTC
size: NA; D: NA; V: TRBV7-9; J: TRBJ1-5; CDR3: CASSLGHDNQPQHF; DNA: TGTGCCAGCAGCTTAGGACATGACAATCAGCCCCAGCATTTT
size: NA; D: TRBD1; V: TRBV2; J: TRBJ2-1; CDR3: CATEGQVAYNEQFF; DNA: TGTGCCACCGAAGGACAGGTGGCCTACAATGAGCAGTTCTTC
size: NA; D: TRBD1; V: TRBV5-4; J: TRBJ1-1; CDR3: CASSLLGQGYTEAFF; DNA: TGTGCCAGCAGCTTGTTGGGACAGGGGTACACTGAAGCTTTCTTT
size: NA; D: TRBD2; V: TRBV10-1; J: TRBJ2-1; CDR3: CASSVGTSGDNEQFF; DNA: TGCGCCAGCAGTGTGGGGACTAGCGGAGACAATGAGCAGTTCTTC
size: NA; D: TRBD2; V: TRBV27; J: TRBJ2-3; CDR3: CASRLAISTDTQYF; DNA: TGTGCCAGCAGACTAGCGATTAGCACAGATACGCAGTATTTT
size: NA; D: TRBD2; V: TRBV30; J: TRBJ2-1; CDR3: CAWTGTTFEQFF; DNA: TGTGCCTGGACCGGGACTACATTTGAGCAGTTCTTC
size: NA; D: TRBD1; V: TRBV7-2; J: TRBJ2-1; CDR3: CASSKGQGGYNEQFF; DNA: TGTGCCAGCAGCAAGGGACAGGGGGGGTACAATGAGCAGTTCTTC
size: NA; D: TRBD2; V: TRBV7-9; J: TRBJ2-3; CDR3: CASSRTSGRALVTDTQYF; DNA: TGTGCCAGCAGCAGGACTAGCGGGAGGGCCTTGGTCACAGATACGCAGTATTTT
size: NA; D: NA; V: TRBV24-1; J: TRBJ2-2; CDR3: CATSGQADRELFF; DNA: TGTGCCACCAGTGGACAGGCGGACCGGGAGCTGTTTTTT
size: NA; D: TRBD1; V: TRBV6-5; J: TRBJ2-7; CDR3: CASNKGTASTYEQYF; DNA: TGTGCCAGCAACAAAGGGACAGCTAGCACCTACGAGCAGTACTTC
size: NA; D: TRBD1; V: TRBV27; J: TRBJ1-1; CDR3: CASSWDRGPNTEAFF; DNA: TGTGCCAGCAGTTGGGACAGGGGGCCCAACACTGAAGCTTTCTTT
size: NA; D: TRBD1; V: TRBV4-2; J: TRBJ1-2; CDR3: CASSQDNWGQGGYTF; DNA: TGTGCCAGCAGCCAAGATAATTGGGGACAGGGAGGTTACACCTTC
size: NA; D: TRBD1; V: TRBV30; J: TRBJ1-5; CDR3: CAWRTGGEVNQPQHF; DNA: TGTGCCTGGAGGACAGGGGGCGAGGTCAATCAGCCCCAGCATTTT